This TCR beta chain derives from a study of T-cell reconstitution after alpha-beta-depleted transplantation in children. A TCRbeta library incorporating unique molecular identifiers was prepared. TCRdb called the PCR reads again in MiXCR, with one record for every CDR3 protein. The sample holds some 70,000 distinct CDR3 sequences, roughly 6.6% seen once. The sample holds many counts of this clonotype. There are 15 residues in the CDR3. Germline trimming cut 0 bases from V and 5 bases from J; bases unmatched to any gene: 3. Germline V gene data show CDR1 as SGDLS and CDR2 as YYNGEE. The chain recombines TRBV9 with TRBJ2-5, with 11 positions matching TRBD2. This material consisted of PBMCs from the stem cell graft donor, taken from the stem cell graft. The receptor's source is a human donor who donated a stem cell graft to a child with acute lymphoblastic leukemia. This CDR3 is CASSVVAGGPETQYF. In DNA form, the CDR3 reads TGTGCCAGCAGCGTAGTAGCGGGGGGGCCGGAGACCCAGTACTTC.